The 9 T cell receptor beta chains given below trace back to one sample, sequenced in a study of T cell clones after liver transplantation. Libraries were prepared by immunoSEQ multiplex PCR; TCRdb keeps only in-frame clonotypes and omits some of them. Of roughly 74,000 clones listed, 75% to 90% are singletons. Sequences were derived from CD4+ T cells from blood, sampled before liver transplant. These receptors were obtained from a human donor who received a liver transplant.

This chain links TRBV19 with TRBJ1-5; D not certain. Trimming took off 6 bases at V and 3 bases at J, with 12 bases between the two ends. CDR1 is LNHDA and CDR2 is SQIVND in the germline V gene (reference sequence). The CDR3 runs to 14 residues. The CDR3 sequence: CASSQLAPNQPQHF. Here the CDR3 DNA reads TGTGCCAGTAGCCAACTAGCCCCCAATCAGCCCCAGCATTTT.

The V and J genes are TRBV6-5 and TRBJ1-1; tentative D call: TRBD1 (6 bases). Germline V gene lookup returns CDR1 MNHEY and CDR2 SVGAGI. The CDR3 extends over 14 amino acids. V dropped 7 bases and J dropped 5 bases, with 17 bases sitting between them. CDR3 sequence reads: CASTRGGLGTEAFF. CDR3 DNA sequence: TGTGCCAGCACCCGAGGGGGTTTGGGGACTGAAGCTTTCTTT.

The V gene is TRBV29-1, the J gene TRBJ2-5; D is undetermined. V lost 8 bases to trimming and J lost 2 bases, with 12 bases between them. The CDR3 totals 12 residues. CDR1 and CDR2 from the germline V gene are SQVTM and ANQGSEA. This CDR3 is CSTAGTQETQYF. The CDR3 DNA is TGCAGCACTGCCGGCACTCAAGAGACCCAGTACTTC.

This sequence joins TRBV28 and TRBJ2-7, with no clear D. Germline V gene lookup returns CDR1 MDHEN and CDR2 SYDVKM. The CDR3 has 17 amino acids. V was cut by 1 base and J by 2 bases, with 18 bases left in between. The CDR3 loop is CASSLSGWQKRTYEQYF. The DNA of the CDR3 is TGTGCCAGCAGTTTATCGGGTTGGCAGAAAAGGACCTACGAGCAGTACTTC.

This chain uses TRBV25-1 with TRBJ1-2; TRBD1 aligns across 7 bases. The CDR3 covers 15 residues. Germline loops: CDR1 MGHDK, CDR2 SYGVNS. With V trimmed by 6 bases and J by 2 bases, 9 bases remained unmatched. CDR3 DNA: TGTGCCAGCAGCGAACCGGGACAGACCAACTATGGCTACACCTTC. Its protein product is CASSEPGQTNYGYTF.

The genes are TRBV28 and TRBJ1-5; D might be TRBD1 (5 bases). CDR3 length equals 12 residues. CDR1 is MDHEN, CDR2 SYDVKM, per germline. Trimming cost V 6 bases and J 5 bases, with 8 bases left between them. The CDR3 DNA is TGTGCCAGCAGCTGGGGGGATCAGCCCCAGCATTTT. Its protein is CASSWGDQPQHF.

This clone appeared a few times. CDR3: CASSLGGRIEQYF. In DNA, the CDR3 is TGTGCCAGCAGTTTAGGGGGTAGGATCGAGCAGTACTTC. V and J are TRBV28 and TRBJ2-7; D assignment may be TRBD1 or TRBD2 (5 bases each). Germline V gene lookup returns CDR1 MDHEN and CDR2 SYDVKM. With 2 bases removed from V and 6 bases from J, the gap between germline ends came to 11 bases. CDR3 length: 13 amino acids.

This sequence joins TRBV28 and TRBJ2-6; D unclear. This CDR3 has 16 residues. The ends were cut back, 7 bases at V and 0 bases at J, with 13 bases in the middle. CDR1 is MDHEN, CDR2 SYDVKM, per germline. In DNA form, the CDR3 reads TGTGCCAGCATAGGGCACCAAGGCTCTGGGGCCAACGTCCTGACTTTC. This codes for CASIGHQGSGANVLTF.

The chain joins TRBV4-2 to TRBJ2-7; 7 bases are a match to TRBD1. After removal of 0 bases from V and 3 bases from J, the junction contained 5 bases not matched to a gene. The germline V gene has CDR1 LGHNA and CDR2 YNFKEQ. The CDR3 is made up of 15 amino acids. CDR3 sequence: CASSQEERQGYEQYF. In nucleotides, the CDR3 is TGTGCCAGCAGCCAAGAGGAGAGACAGGGCTACGAGCAGTACTTC.